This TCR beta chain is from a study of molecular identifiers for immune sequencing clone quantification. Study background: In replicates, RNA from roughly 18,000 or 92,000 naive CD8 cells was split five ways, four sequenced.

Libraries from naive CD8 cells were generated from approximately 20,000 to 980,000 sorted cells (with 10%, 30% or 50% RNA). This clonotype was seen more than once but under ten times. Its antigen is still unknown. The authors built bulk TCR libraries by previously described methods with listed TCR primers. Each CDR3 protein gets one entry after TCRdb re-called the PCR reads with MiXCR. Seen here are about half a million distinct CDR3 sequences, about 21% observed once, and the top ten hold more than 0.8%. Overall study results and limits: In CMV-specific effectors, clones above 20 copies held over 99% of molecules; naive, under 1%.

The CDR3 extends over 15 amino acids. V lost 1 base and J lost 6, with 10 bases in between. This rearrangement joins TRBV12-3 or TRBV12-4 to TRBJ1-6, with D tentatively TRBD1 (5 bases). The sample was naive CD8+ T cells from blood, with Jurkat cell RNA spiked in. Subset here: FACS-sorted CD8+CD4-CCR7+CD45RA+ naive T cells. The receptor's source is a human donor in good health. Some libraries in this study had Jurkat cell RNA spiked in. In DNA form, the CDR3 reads TGTGCCAGCAGTTTAGGAACAGGAGGTAATTCACCCCTCCACTTT. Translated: CASSLGTGGNSPLHF.